This is a list of T cell receptor beta chains from one sample in a study of blood T cell repertoires in COVID-19. Generated by immunoSEQ multiplex PCR, the TCRdb table keeps only in-frame clones and is missing some. Among 50,000 to 80,000 clones listed, around 83% were seen once. Material: peripheral blood. Source of these receptors: a man in his forties or fifties with active COVID-19. CDR3s leave out the opening cysteine and the closing phenylalanine or tryptophan.

J gene,V gene,CDR3 protein
TRBJ2-1,TRBV6-5,ASSYSRDSYNEQF
TRBJ1-1,TRBV6-6,ASSYGVGDTEAF
TRBJ2-7,TRBV15,ATLDRDGGSYEQY
TRBJ2-1,TRBV9,ASSARGLGLGEQF
TRBJ2-1,TRBV30,AWRGGSSYNEQF
TRBJ1-3,TRBV2,ASSVRDFNTIY
TRBJ2-1,TRBV5-6,ASSATPHNEQF
TRBJ1-2,TRBV24-1,ATSDPGQGRNYGYT
TRBJ1-1,TRBV7-2,ASSPPRHIENTEAF
TRBJ1-1,TRBV5-6,ASSLGQGAFNTEAF
TRBJ1-1,TRBV27,ASSFSGGGTEAF
TRBJ1-1,TRBV5-4,ASSLNLAGGGVAF
TRBJ2-1,TRBV13,ASSAGSSYNEQF
TRBJ1-5,TRBV18,ASSPDTSNQPQH
TRBJ2-2,TRBV5-6,ASSLAGTLYTGELF
TRBJ1-1,TRBV6-1,ASSEGGWNTEAF
TRBJ2-5,TRBV11-3,ASSPGTSGTYQETQY
TRBJ1-1,TRBV3-1/TRBV3-2,ASRRDRGNTEAF
TRBJ2-2,TRBV7-2,ASARTSGNSGELF
TRBJ2-5,TRBV11-3,ASSLSVAEETQY